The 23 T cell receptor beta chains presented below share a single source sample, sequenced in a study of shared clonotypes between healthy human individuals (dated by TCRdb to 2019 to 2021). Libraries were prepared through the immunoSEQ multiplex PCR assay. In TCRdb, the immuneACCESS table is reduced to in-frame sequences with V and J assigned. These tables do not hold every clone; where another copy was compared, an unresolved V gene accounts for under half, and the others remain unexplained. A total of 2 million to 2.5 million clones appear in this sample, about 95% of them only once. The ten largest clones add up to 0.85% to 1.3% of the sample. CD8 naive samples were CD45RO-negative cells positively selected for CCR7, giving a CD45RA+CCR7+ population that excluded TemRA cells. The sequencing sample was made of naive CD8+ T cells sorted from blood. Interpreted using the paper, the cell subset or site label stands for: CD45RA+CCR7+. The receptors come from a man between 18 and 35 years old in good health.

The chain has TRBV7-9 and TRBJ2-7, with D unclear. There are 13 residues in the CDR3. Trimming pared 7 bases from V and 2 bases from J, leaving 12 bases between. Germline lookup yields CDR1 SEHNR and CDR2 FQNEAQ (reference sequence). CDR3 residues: CASTVLGTYEQYF. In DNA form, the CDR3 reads TGTGCCAGCACGGTGCTGGGAACCTACGAGCAGTACTTC.

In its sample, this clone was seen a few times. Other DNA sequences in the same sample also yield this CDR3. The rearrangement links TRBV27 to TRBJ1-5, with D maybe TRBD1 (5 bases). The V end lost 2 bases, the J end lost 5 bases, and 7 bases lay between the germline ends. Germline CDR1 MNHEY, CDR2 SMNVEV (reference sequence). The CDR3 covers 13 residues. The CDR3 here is CASSLGGDQPQHF. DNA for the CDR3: TGTGCCAGCAGTTTAGGGGGGGATCAGCCCCAGCATTTT.

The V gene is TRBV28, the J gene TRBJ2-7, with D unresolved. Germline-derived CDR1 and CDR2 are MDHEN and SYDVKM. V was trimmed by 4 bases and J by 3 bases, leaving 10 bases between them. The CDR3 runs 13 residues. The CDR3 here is CASSSVGNYEQYF. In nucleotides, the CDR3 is TGTGCCAGCAGTTCCGTGGGGAACTACGAGCAGTACTTC.

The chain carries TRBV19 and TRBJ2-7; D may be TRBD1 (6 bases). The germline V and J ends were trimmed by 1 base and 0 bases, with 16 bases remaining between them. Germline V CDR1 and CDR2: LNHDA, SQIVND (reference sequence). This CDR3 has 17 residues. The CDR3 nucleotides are TGTGCCAGTAGTATAGCCCCGAGGCAGGGGAGCTCCTACGAGCAGTACTTC. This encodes CASSIAPRQGSSYEQYF.

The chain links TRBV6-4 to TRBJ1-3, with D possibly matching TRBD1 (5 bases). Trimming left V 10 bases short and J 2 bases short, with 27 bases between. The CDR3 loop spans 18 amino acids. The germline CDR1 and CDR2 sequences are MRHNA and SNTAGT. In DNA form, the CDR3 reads TGTGCCAACGCTAGACGGACGGGGGGATGTGGGCCTGGAAACACCATATATTTT. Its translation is CANARRTGGCGPGNTIYF.

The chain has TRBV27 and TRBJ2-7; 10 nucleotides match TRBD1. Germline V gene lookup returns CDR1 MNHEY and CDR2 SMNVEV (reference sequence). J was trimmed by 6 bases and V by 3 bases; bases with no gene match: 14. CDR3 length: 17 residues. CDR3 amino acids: CASSFGGGTGVTGEQYF. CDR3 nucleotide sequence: TGTGCCAGCAGTTTCGGCGGGGGGACAGGGGTAACGGGCGAGCAGTACTTC.

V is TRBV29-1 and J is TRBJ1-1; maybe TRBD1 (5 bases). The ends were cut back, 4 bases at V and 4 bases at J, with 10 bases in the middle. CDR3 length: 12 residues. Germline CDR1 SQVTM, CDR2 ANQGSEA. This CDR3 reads CSVGSGTTEAFF. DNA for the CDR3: TGCAGCGTTGGTAGCGGGACCACTGAAGCTTTCTTT.

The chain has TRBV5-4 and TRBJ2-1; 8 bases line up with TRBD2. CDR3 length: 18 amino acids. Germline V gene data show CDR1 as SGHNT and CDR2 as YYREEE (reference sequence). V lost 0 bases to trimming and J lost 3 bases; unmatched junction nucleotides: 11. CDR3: CASSLGAGGPGDYNEQFF. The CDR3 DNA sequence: TGTGCCAGCAGCTTGGGTGCGGGAGGTCCGGGGGACTACAATGAGCAGTTCTTC. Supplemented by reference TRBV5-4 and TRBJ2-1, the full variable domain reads ETGVTQSPTHLIKTRGQQVTLRCSSQSGHNTVSWYQQALGQGPQFIFQYYREEENGRGNFPPRFSGLQFPNYSSELNVNALELDDSALYLCASSLGAGGPGDYNEQFFGPGTRLTVL.

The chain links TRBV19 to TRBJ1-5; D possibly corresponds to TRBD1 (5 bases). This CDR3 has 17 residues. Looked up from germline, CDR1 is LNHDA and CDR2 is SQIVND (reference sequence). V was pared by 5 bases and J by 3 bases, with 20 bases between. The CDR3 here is CASSGDRPGWPNQPQHF. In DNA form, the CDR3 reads TGTGCCAGTAGTGGAGACAGACCCGGATGGCCCAATCAGCCCCAGCATTTT. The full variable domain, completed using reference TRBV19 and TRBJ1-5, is DGGITQSPKYLFRKEGQNVTLSCEQNLNHDAMYWYRQDPGQGLRLIYYSQIVNDFQKGDIAEGYSVSREKKESFPLTVTSAQKNPTAFYLCASSGDRPGWPNQPQHFGDGTRLSIL.

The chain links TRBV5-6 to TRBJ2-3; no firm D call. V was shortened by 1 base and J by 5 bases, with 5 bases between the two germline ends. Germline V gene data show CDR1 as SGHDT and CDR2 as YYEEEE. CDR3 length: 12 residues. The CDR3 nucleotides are TGTGCCAGCAGCTTGTTCATAGATACGCAGTATTTT. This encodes CASSLFIDTQYF.

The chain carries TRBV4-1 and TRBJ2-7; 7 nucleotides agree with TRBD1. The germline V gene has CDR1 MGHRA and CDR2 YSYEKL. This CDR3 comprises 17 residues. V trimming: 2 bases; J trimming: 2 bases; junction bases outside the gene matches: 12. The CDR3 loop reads CASSQRDGQETTYEQYF. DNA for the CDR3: TGCGCCAGCAGCCAAAGGGACGGACAGGAAACAACCTACGAGCAGTACTTC.

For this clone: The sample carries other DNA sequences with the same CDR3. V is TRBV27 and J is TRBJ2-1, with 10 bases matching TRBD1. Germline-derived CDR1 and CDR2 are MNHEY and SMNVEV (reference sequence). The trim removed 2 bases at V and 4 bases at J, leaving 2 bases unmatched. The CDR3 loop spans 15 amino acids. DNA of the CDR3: TGTGCCAGCAGTTTAGGGACAGGGGTATACAATGAGCAGTTCTTC. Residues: CASSLGTGVYNEQFF.

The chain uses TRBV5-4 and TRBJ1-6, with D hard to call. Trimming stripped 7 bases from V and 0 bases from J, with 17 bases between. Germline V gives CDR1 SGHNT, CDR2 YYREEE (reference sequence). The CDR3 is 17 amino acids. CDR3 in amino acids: CASGDRTESSYNSPLHF. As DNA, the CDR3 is TGTGCCAGCGGCGATAGGACGGAGAGCTCCTATAATTCACCCCTCCACTTT.

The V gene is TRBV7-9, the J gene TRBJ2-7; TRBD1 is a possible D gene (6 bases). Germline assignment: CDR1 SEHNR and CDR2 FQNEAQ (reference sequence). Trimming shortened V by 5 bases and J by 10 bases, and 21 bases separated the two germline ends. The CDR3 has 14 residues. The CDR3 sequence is CASSHSSGGAGQYF. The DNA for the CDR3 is TGTGCCAGCAGCCACTCATCTGGGGGCGCGGGCCAGTACTTC. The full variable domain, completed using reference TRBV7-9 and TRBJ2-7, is DTGVSQNPRHKITKRGQNVTFRCDPISEHNRLYWYRQTLGQGPEFLTYFQNEAQLEKSRLLSDRFSAERPKGSFSTLEIQRTEQGDSAMYLCASSHSSGGAGQYFGPGTRLTVT.

CDR3 protein: CASSYSGTTGETEAFF. The CDR3 nucleotides read TGTGCCAGCAGCTACTCCGGGACCACTGGGGAGACTGAAGCTTTCTTT. The chain employs TRBV28 and TRBJ1-1, with D possibly matching TRBD1 (5 bases). Germline V gene lookup returns CDR1 MDHEN and CDR2 SYDVKM. V was trimmed by 6 bases and J by 5 bases, leaving 22 bases between them. CDR3 length: 16 residues. The full variable domain, rest sourced from reference TRBV28 and TRBJ1-1, is DVKVTQSSRYLVKRTGEKVFLECVQDMDHENMFWYRQDPGLGLRLIYFSYDVKMKEKGDIPEGYSVSREKKERFSLILESASTNQTSMYLCASSYSGTTGETEAFFGQGTRLTVV.

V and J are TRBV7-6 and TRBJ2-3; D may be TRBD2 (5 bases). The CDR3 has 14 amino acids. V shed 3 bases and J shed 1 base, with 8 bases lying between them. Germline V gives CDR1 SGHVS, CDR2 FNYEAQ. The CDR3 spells CASSLGVGTDTQYF. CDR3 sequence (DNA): TGTGCCAGCAGCTTGGGAGTTGGCACAGATACGCAGTATTTT.

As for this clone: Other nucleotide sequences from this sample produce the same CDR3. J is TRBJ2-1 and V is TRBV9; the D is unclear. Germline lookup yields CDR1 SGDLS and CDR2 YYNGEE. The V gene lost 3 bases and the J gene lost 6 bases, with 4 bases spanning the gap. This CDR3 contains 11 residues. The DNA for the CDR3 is TGTGCCAGCAGCGCAGTCAATGAGCAGTTCTTC. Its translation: CASSAVNEQFF.

The CDR3 spells CASGWSDEQFF. CDR3 nucleotide sequence: TGTGCCAGTGGATGGAGCGATGAGCAGTTCTTC. This chain links TRBV2 with TRBJ2-1, with D uncertain. The germline V gene has CDR1 SNHLY and CDR2 FYNNEI. The CDR3 contains 11 residues. The V gene lost 9 bases and the J gene lost 8 bases, with 11 bases spanning the gap.

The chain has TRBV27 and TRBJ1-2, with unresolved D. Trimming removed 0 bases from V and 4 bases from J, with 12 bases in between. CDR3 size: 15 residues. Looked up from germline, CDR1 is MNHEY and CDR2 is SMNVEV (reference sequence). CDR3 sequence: CASSLSTESVYGYTF. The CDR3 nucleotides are TGTGCCAGCAGTTTATCCACGGAATCGGTCTATGGCTACACCTTC.

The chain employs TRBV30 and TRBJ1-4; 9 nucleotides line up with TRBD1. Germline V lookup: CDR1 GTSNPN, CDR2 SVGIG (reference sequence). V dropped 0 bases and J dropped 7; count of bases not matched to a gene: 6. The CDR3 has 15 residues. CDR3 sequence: CAWSVRGTGSEKLFF. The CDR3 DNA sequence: TGTGCCTGGAGTGTACGGGGGACAGGGAGTGAAAAACTGTTTTTT.

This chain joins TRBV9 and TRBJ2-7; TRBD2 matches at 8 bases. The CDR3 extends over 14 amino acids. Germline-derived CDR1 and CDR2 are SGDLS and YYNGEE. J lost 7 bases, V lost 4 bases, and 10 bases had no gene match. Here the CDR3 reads CASSPGGDSGEQYF. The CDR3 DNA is TGTGCCAGCAGCCCCGGGGGGGACTCCGGGGAGCAGTACTTC.

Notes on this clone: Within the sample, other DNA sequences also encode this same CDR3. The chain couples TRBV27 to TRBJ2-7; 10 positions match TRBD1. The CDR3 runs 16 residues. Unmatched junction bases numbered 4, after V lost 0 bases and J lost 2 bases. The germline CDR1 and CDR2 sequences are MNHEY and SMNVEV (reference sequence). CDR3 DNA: TGTGCCAGCAGTTTATCGCCCGGGACAGGGGCCTACGAGCAGTACTTC. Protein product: CASSLSPGTGAYEQYF.

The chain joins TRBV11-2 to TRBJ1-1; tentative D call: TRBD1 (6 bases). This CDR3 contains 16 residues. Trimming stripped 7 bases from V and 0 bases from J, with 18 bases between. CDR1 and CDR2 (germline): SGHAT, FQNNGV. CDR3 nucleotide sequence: TGTGCCAGCACCTCCCTAGCGGGGGCGATGAACACTGAAGCTTTCTTT. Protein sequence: CASTSLAGAMNTEAFF.